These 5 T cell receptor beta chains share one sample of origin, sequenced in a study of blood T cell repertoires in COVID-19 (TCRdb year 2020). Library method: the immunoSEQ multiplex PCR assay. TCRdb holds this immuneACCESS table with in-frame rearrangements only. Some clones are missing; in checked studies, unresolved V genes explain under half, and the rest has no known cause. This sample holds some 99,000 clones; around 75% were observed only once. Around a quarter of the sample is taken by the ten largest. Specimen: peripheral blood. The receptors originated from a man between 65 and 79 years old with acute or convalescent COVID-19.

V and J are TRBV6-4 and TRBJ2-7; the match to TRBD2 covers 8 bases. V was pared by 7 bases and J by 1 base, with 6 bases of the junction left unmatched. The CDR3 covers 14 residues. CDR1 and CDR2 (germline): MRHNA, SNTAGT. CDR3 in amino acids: CASILAGLSYEQYF. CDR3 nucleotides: TGTGCCAGCATTTTAGCGGGGCTTTCCTACGAGCAGTACTTC.

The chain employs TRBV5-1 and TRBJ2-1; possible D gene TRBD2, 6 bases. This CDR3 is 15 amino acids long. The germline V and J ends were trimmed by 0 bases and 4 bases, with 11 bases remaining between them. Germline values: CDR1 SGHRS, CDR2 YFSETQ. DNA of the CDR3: TGCGCCAGCAGCTTGGCGGGGGTGGGTTACAATGAGCAGTTCTTC. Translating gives CASSLAGVGYNEQFF.

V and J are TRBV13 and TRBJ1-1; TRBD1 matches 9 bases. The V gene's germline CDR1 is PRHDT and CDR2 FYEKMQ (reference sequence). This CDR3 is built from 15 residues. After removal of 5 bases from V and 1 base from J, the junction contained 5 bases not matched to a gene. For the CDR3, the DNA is TGTGCCAGCAGCGACCGGGACAGGGCGAACACTGAAGCTTTCTTT. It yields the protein CASSDRDRANTEAFF. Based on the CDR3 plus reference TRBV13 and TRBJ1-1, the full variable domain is AAGVIQSPRHLIKEKRETATLKCYPIPRHDTVYWYQQGPGQDPQFLISFYEKMQSDKGSIPDRFSAQQFSDYHSELNMSSLELGDSALYFCASSDRDRANTEAFFGQGTRLTVV.

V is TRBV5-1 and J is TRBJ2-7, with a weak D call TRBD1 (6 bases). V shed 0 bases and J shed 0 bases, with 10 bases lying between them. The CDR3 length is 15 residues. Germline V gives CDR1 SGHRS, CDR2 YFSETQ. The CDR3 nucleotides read TGCGCCAGCAGCTTGGCGGCAGGGGTCTCCTACGAGCAGTACTTC. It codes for CASSLAAGVSYEQYF.

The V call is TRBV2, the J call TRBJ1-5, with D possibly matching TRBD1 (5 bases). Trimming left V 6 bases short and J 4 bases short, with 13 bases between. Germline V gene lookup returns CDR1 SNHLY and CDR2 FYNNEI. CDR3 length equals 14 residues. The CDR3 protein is CASSQSQGNQPQHF. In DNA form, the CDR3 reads TGTGCCAGCAGCCAAAGCCAGGGAAATCAGCCCCAGCATTTT. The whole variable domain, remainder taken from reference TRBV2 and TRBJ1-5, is EPEVTQTPSHQVTQMGQEVILRCVPISNHLYFYWYRQILGQKVEFLVSFYNNEISEKSEIFDDQFSVERPDGSNFTLKIRSTKLEDSAMYFCASSQSQGNQPQHFGDGTRLSIL.